Listed here are 30 T cell receptor beta chains from one sample, sequenced in a study of blood T cell repertoires in COVID-19. Method: immunoSEQ multiplex PCR; TCRdb's copy keeps in-frame clones and lacks some. The sample includes some 200,000 clones, roughly 84% of them seen just once. Material: peripheral blood. Source of these receptors: a woman aged 35 to 49 who had recovered from COVID-19.

V and J are TRBV19 and TRBJ2-7, with TRBD1 matching over 10 bases. Unmatched junction bases numbered 1, after V lost 4 bases and J lost 1 base. Germline V gene lookup returns CDR1 LNHDA and CDR2 SQIVND (reference sequence). The CDR3 contains 14 residues. The DNA of the CDR3 is TGTGCCAGTAGTAGGACAGGGGGTTCCTACGAGCAGTACTTC. This translates into CASSRTGGSYEQYF.

V and J are TRBV19 and TRBJ1-1, with D maybe TRBD1 (5 bases). V lost 10 bases and J lost 4, with 13 bases in between. Germline V gene lookup returns CDR1 LNHDA and CDR2 SQIVND (reference sequence). The CDR3 spans 12 residues. The CDR3 bases are TGTGCCACAGGGAGGGTTGGCACTGAAGCTTTCTTT. Protein product: CATGRVGTEAFF.

The genes are TRBV5-1 and TRBJ2-7; D might be TRBD2 (6 bases). Germline V gene sequence: CDR1 SGHRS, CDR2 YFSETQ. This CDR3 spans 14 amino acids. Trimming left V 2 bases short and J 4 bases short, with 13 bases between. The CDR3 DNA is TGCGCCAGCAGCTTTAGCGGAGAAGTTTACGAGCAGTACTTC. Translation: CASSFSGEVYEQYF.

The chain is built from TRBV7-9 and TRBJ2-2, with D uncertain. Per the germline V gene, CDR1 is SEHNR and CDR2 is FQNEAQ (reference sequence). Trimming shortened V by 1 base and J by 2 bases, and 11 bases separated the two germline ends. The CDR3 consists of 16 residues. Written as DNA, the CDR3 is TGTGCCAGCAGCTTAGACGGGTTGCGTAACACCGGGGAGCTGTTTTTT. Its protein is CASSLDGLRNTGELFF.

The rearrangement uses TRBV10-3 and TRBJ1-1, with a possible D match to TRBD1 (5 bases). The CDR3 has 13 residues. V was cut by 11 bases and J by 1 base, with 14 bases left in between. The germline V gene has CDR1 ENHRY and CDR2 SYGVKD. CDR3 DNA: TGTGCCGCGCAACTCCAGGGGAACACTGAAGCTTTCTTT. This translates into CAAQLQGNTEAFF.

In its sample, this clone was seen a few times. The rearrangement uses TRBV5-1 and TRBJ2-3; 7 bases fit TRBD2. J lost 4 bases, V lost 0 bases, and 11 bases had no gene match. Germline V gene sequence: CDR1 SGHRS, CDR2 YFSETQ. This CDR3 has 17 amino acids. CDR3 DNA sequence: TGCGCCAGCAGCTTGGGGGCCGGGACTAAGGTTTCAGATACGCAGTATTTT. Its protein product is CASSLGAGTKVSDTQYF.

Here the CDR3 DNA reads TGCGCCAGCAGCCACGGACAGGGTTGGTACACTGAAGCTTTCTTT. It codes for CASSHGQGWYTEAFF. The V and J genes are TRBV4-3 and TRBJ1-1; 8 bases line up with TRBD1. V dropped 3 bases and J dropped 3; count of bases not matched to a gene: 6. There are 15 residues in the CDR3. The germline gives CDR1 LGHNA, CDR2 YSLEER.

The chain employs TRBV5-1 and TRBJ2-7; 9 bases line up with TRBD1. The germline V gene has CDR1 SGHRS and CDR2 YFSETQ. This CDR3 has 14 amino acids. Unmatched junction bases numbered 6, after V lost 5 bases and J lost 3 bases. CDR3 nucleotide sequence: TGCGCCAGCAGTTGGGGGGACAGGGTCTACGAGCAGTACTTC. Encoded protein: CASSWGDRVYEQYF. Looking up the rest from reference TRBV5-1 and TRBJ2-7 gives the full variable domain: KAGVTQTPRYLIKTRGQQVTLSCSPISGHRSVSWYQQTPGQGLQFLFEYFSETQRNKGNFPGRFSGRQFSNSRSEMNVSTLELGDSALYLCASSWGDRVYEQYFGPGTRLTVT.

This chain connects TRBV5-1 to TRBJ2-7; D may be TRBD2 (6 bases). Trimming took off 0 bases at V and 4 bases at J, with 14 bases between the two ends. Germline CDR1 and CDR2: SGHRS and YFSETQ. CDR3 length: 15 amino acids. The CDR3 DNA reads TGCGCCAGCAGCTTGGGAAGGGTGGGGGGATACGAGCAGTACTTC. Amino acid sequence: CASSLGRVGGYEQYF.

This rearrangement joins TRBV5-6 to TRBJ1-1; 7 bases map to TRBD1. The junction had 6 bases not matched to a gene; V was cut back by 4 bases and J by 3 bases. This CDR3 has 14 amino acids. The germline gives CDR1 SGHDT, CDR2 YYEEEE. The CDR3, as DNA: TGTGCCAGCAGCGTGAGGGGGCTGTACACTGAAGCTTTCTTT. Translated: CASSVRGLYTEAFF.

V is TRBV6-1 and J is TRBJ2-4; TRBD1 matches 10 bases. The CDR3 has 19 amino acids. CDR1 and CDR2 from the germline V gene are MNHNS and SASEGT. The ends lost 4 bases at V and 0 bases at J; junction bases unmatched: 12. The CDR3, as DNA: TGTGCCAGCAGTGCTTCCGGGACAGGGGACCTTTTAGCCAAAAACATTCAGTACTTC. Residues: CASSASGTGDLLAKNIQYF.

This chain uses TRBV10-3 with TRBJ1-3, with no clear D. CDR1 and CDR2 (germline): ENHRY, SYGVKD. Trimming took off 10 bases at V and 0 bases at J, with 16 bases between the two ends. The CDR3 is 15 amino acids. CDR3 region: CATGPRELSGNTIYF. In DNA form, the CDR3 reads TGTGCCACCGGGCCTAGGGAGCTCTCTGGAAACACCATATATTTT.

The CDR3 region has the DNA TGCGCCAGCAGCTTGGTCGGGGGGCAGGTCACTGAAGCTTTCTTT. Protein: CASSLVGGQVTEAFF. V gene TRBV5-1 combines with J gene TRBJ1-1; D is perhaps TRBD1 (6 bases). The V end lost 0 bases, the J end lost 4 bases, and 13 bases lay between the germline ends. The CDR3 length is 15 residues. CDR1 is SGHRS, CDR2 YFSETQ, per germline.

This clone was seen a single time. This rearrangement joins TRBV5-6 to TRBJ2-7; D is uncertain. Germline CDR1 SGHDT, CDR2 YYEEEE. The CDR3 sequence is 11 residues long. Between the trimmed V and J ends, which lost 2 bases and 7 bases, there was a span of 7 bases. The CDR3 DNA reads as TGTGCCAGCAGCTTATATCAGGAGCAGTACTTC. Translating gives CASSLYQEQYF.

This chain joins TRBV11-3 and TRBJ2-3, with D possibly TRBD2 on 7 matching bases. The CDR3 contains 16 residues. V dropped 2 bases and J dropped 1 base, with 13 bases sitting between them. Looked up from germline, CDR1 is SGHNT and CDR2 is YENEEA. The CDR3 loop is CASSLSRGAGTDTQYF. CDR3 in DNA: TGTGCCAGCAGCTTAAGTCGGGGGGCAGGCACAGATACGCAGTATTTT.

The chain employs TRBV5-6 and TRBJ2-5; D gene uncertain. The CDR3 length is 14 residues. Germline V gene sequence: CDR1 SGHDT, CDR2 YYEEEE. Trimming cost V 6 bases and J 5 bases, with 17 bases left between them. The CDR3 DNA reads TGTGCCAGCACGGCGCTAGTAGTTGTCGAGACCCAGTACTTC. It specifies CASTALVVVETQYF.

The rearrangement joins TRBV7-3 to TRBJ2-3; 7 nucleotides agree with TRBD2. Germline V gene sequence: CDR1 SGHTA, CDR2 FQGTGA. Trimming cost V 2 bases and J 3 bases; bases outside gene matches: 8. The CDR3 extends over 16 amino acids. CDR3 protein: CASSLAGDWVTDTQYF. Here the CDR3 DNA reads TGTGCCAGCAGCTTAGCGGGAGATTGGGTAACAGATACGCAGTATTTT.

This clone was detected only a few times. The rearrangement uses TRBV30 and TRBJ1-5, with a tentative D call TRBD1 (5 bases). The ends were cut back, 7 bases at V and 3 bases at J, with 10 bases in the middle. This CDR3 has 12 amino acids. Germline V CDR1 and CDR2: GTSNPN, SVGIG (reference sequence). The CDR3 nucleotides read TGTGCCTCCCAGGGCTTCAATCAGCCCCAGCATTTT. It is translated as CASQGFNQPQHF.

This chain joins TRBV5-1 and TRBJ2-5; D unclear. CDR3 length: 14 amino acids. Per germline, CDR1 SGHRS and CDR2 YFSETQ. V lost 1 base to trimming and J lost 5 bases, with 12 bases between them. CDR3 sequence reads: CASSLSLDWETQYF. The CDR3 bases are TGCGCCAGCAGCTTGTCTCTAGATTGGGAGACCCAGTACTTC.

V and J are TRBV5-6 and TRBJ2-7; the D is unclear. CDR1 and CDR2 (germline): SGHDT, YYEEEE. The CDR3 extends over 13 amino acids. Trimming stripped 0 bases from V and 1 base from J, with 5 bases between. The CDR3 nucleotides are TGTGCCAGCAGCTTGGTGCAGTCCTACGAGCAGTACTTC. Its translation: CASSLVQSYEQYF.

The chain joins TRBV4-3 to TRBJ2-7; D ambiguous. Germline CDR1 reads LGHNA; CDR2 reads YSLEER. With 0 bases removed from V and 3 bases from J, the gap between germline ends came to 12 bases. The CDR3 extends over 15 amino acids. The CDR3 sequence is CASSQDPAVYYEQYF. The DNA for the CDR3 is TGCGCCAGCAGCCAAGATCCTGCGGTCTACTACGAGCAGTACTTC.

The V call is TRBV5-5, the J call TRBJ1-5, with a possible D match to TRBD1 (5 bases). This CDR3 spans 17 amino acids. CDR1 and CDR2 (germline): SGHKS, YYEKEE (reference sequence). Trimming removed 2 bases at V and 2 bases at J, with 17 bases between. The CDR3 protein is CASSFSQGLSGNQPQHF. The CDR3 nucleotides are TGTGCCAGCAGCTTCAGCCAGGGACTCTCCGGCAATCAGCCCCAGCATTTT.

This chain uses TRBV28 with TRBJ1-5, with D uncertain. CDR3 length equals 13 residues. Germline CDR1 is MDHEN and CDR2 is SYDVKM. V lost 3 bases, J lost 1 base, and 4 bases lay in between. This chain's CDR3 is CASSFTSNQPQHF. The CDR3 DNA follows: TGTGCCAGCAGTTTCACAAGCAATCAGCCCCAGCATTTT.

The chain joins TRBV5-1 to TRBJ1-2; tentative D call: TRBD1 (5 bases). Trimming shortened V by 0 bases and J by 4 bases, and 10 bases separated the two germline ends. CDR1 is SGHRS and CDR2 is YFSETQ in the germline V gene. This CDR3 has 14 amino acids. The CDR3 DNA follows: TGCGCCAGCAGCTTGGAGGGGCAGGCCTATGGCTACACCTTC. This gives the protein CASSLEGQAYGYTF. The full variable domain, in which reference TRBV5-1 and TRBJ1-2 provide the parts outside the CDR3, is KAGVTQTPRYLIKTRGQQVTLSCSPISGHRSVSWYQQTPGQGLQFLFEYFSETQRNKGNFPGRFSGRQFSNSRSEMNVSTLELGDSALYLCASSLEGQAYGYTFGSGTRLTVV.

This clone was counted only a few times. The V and J genes are TRBV2 and TRBJ2-3, with 8 bases identical to TRBD1. V trimming: 5 bases; J trimming: 6 bases; junction bases outside the gene matches: 7. Germline CDR1 and CDR2: SNHLY and FYNNEI. The CDR3 extends over 14 amino acids. CDR3 in DNA: TGTGCCAGCAGTCGGGACAGGCCACCTGATACGCAGTATTTT. Protein product: CASSRDRPPDTQYF.

V usage is TRBV28 and J usage is TRBJ1-5, with D unclear. The V gene lost 8 bases and the J gene lost 6 bases, with 14 bases spanning the gap. Germline CDR1 is MDHEN and CDR2 is SYDVKM. The CDR3 consists of 13 residues. The CDR3 reads CASGGDSSQPQHF. Written as DNA, the CDR3 is TGTGCCAGCGGAGGAGATTCAAGTCAGCCCCAGCATTTT. Based on the CDR3 plus reference TRBV28 and TRBJ1-5, the full variable domain is DVKVTQSSRYLVKRTGEKVFLECVQDMDHENMFWYRQDPGLGLRLIYFSYDVKMKEKGDIPEGYSVSREKKERFSLILESASTNQTSMYLCASGGDSSQPQHFGDGTRLSIL.

The rearrangement joins TRBV27 to TRBJ2-1; D is perhaps TRBD2 (6 bases). V dropped 6 bases and J dropped 6 bases, with 9 bases sitting between them. CDR3 length: 12 amino acids. CDR1 is MNHEY, CDR2 SMNVEV, per germline (reference sequence). This CDR3 reads CASRFGGNEQFF. The DNA for the CDR3 is TGTGCCAGCAGGTTCGGGGGCAATGAGCAGTTCTTC.

The V call is TRBV23-1, the J call TRBJ2-7; D may be TRBD1 (6 bases). TRBV23-1 counts as an open reading frame of uncertain function. The ends were cut back, 7 bases at V and 4 bases at J, with 26 bases in the middle. This CDR3 region has 17 residues. Here the CDR3 reads CASTRRGTQGIYYEQYF. In nucleotides, the CDR3 is TGCGCCAGCACCCGAAGGGGGACCCAGGGAATATATTACGAGCAGTACTTC.

The chain joins TRBV2 to TRBJ2-1; 8 bases are shared with TRBD1. CDR3 length equals 14 residues. CDR1 is SNHLY, CDR2 FYNNEI, per germline. Trimming removed 6 bases from V and 9 bases from J; junction bases left unmatched: 10. The CDR3 DNA follows: TGTGCCAGCAGGAATCAGGGGGCGCGAATTGAGCAGTTCTTC. Translating it yields CASRNQGARIEQFF.

The chain is built from TRBV18 and TRBJ1-2, with a weak D call TRBD1 (6 bases). V was trimmed by 5 bases and J by 4 bases, leaving 20 bases between them. This CDR3 is 16 amino acids long. Germline assignment: CDR1 KGHSH and CDR2 LQKENI. CDR3 amino acids: CASSSQPWGPSYGYTF. The CDR3 DNA sequence: TGTGCCAGCTCATCTCAACCTTGGGGGCCGAGCTATGGCTACACCTTC.